This TCR beta chain was obtained from a study of T cells in Graves' hyperthyroidism and ophthalmopathy. Overall study findings and caveats: The blood repertoire included most of the expanded thyroid clonotypes above 0.001.

Notes on this clonotype: Its cognate antigen is unknown.

Disease lasting under 3 months, a NOSPECS grade of at least 4, and a Clinical Activity Score of at least 3 were features of the ophthalmopathy patients. Those patients with uncontrolled infection, other autoimmune disease, pregnancy or lactation were excluded. Using around 10 ml of fresh peripheral blood, PBMCs were prepared. Amplification of TCR beta CDR3 regions used RNA as the template. An initial round of RT-PCR targeting the TCR CDR3 relied on the HTBI primer set. From the multiplex PCR reads, TCRdb called clonotypes with MiXCR, one entry per CDR3 protein. In the table there are about 600,000 distinct CDR3 sequences, 16% of which are singletons. V gave up 2 bases and J gave up 7 bases; unmatched junction bases: 9. Germline V gene data show CDR1 as SGHDN and CDR2 as FVKESK. CDR3 length equals 15 residues.

The sequence was obtained from a woman aged 40 to 49 with Graves' ophthalmopathy. The J gene is TRBJ1-1, the V gene TRBV14; TRBD1 matches at 8 bases. Input material: blood. The CDR3 DNA sequence: TGTGCCAGCAGCCAACTCACGGGACAGGCATATGAAGCTTTCTTT. Residues: CASSQLTGQAYEAFF.